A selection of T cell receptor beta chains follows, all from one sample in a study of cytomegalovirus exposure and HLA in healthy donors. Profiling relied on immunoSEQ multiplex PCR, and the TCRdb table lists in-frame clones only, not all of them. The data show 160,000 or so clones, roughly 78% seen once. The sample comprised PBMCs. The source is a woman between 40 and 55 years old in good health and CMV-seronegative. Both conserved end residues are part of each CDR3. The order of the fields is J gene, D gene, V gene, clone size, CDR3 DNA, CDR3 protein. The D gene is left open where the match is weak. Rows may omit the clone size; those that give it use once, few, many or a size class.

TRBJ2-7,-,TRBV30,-,TGTGCCCTGTCATGGCAGGGGTCCTACGAGCAGTACTTC,CALSWQGSYEQYF
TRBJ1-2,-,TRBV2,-,TGTGCCAGCAGTGAAGCCAGGTTTAACTATGGCTACACCTTC,CASSEARFNYGYTF
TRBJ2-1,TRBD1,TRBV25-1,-,TGTGCCAGCAGTGACCCCGGGACAGCGTACAATGAGCAGTTCTTC,CASSDPGTAYNEQFF
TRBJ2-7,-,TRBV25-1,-,TGTGCCAGCAGTCCTAAGTACGAGCAGTACTTC,CASSPKYEQYF
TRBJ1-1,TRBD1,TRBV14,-,TGTGCCAGCAGCCGACAAGGGGGCTCTCTGAACACTGAAGCTTTCTTT,CASSRQGGSLNTEAFF
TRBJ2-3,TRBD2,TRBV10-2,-,TGCGCCAGCAGTAACCCAGCGGGAGTCAGATCAGATACGCAGTATTTT,CASSNPAGVRSDTQYF
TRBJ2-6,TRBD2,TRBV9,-,TGTGCCAGCAGCGTCAGGGCTAGCGGCCCCTCTGGGGCCAACGTCCTGACTTTC,CASSVRASGPSGANVLTF
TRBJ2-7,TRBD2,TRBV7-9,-,TGTGCCAGCAGCTTACCTAGCGGGAGGGATTCCTACGAGCAGTACTTC,CASSLPSGRDSYEQYF
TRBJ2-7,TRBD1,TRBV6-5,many,TGTGCCAGTTCGACAGGGGGCTACGAGCAGTACTTC,CASSTGGYEQYF
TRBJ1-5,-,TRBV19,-,TGTGCCAGTAGTACGGGGCCCCGCGGGGATCAGCCCCAGCATTTT,CASSTGPRGDQPQHF
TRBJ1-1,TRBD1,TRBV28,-,TGTGCCAGCAGGGGACAGGGAGGTTTGGGCACTGAAGCTTTCTTT,CASRGQGGLGTEAFF
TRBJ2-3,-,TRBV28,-,TGTGCCAGCAGTAACGGAAAAGGTTCAAACACCCACCTTGGACAGTCCACAGATACGCAGTATTTT,CASSNGKGSNTHLGQSTDTQYF
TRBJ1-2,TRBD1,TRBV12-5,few,TGTGCTAGTGGTGTACAGGGGGTACTTGGCTACACCTTC,CASGVQGVLGYTF
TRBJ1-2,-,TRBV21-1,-,TGTGCCAACCCAAATAGGGAGAAATATGGCTACACCTTC,CANPNREKYGYTF
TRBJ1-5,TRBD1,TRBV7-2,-,TGTGCCAGCAGCCCAACCGGGACAGGGGAGAATCAGCCCCAGCATTTT,CASSPTGTGENQPQHF
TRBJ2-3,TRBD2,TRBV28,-,TGTGCCAGCAGTCGACTAGCGGGCACAGATACGCAGTATTTT,CASSRLAGTDTQYF
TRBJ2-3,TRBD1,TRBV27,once,TGTGCCAGCAGTTGGGGCAGGGGGCAAGGGGCAGATACGCAGTATTTT,CASSWGRGQGADTQYF
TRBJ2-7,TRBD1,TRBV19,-,TGTGCCAGTAGTAGTCGGAGACAGGGGTTCGAGCAGTACTTC,CASSSRRQGFEQYF
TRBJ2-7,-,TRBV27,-,TGTGCCAGCAATCTCCAGGGGTCCTACGAGCAGTACTTC,CASNLQGSYEQYF
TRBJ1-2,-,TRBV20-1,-,TGCAGTTTGAGGGGAGGGGAAGGCTACACCTTC,CSLRGGEGYTF
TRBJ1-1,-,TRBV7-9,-,TGTGCCAGCAGCGTGGGGCCGGGCACTGAAGCTTTCTTT,CASSVGPGTEAFF
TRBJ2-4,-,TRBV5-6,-,TGTGCCAGCAGCTTGGTACTCAGGGGTCGCGAAAACATTCAGTACTTC,CASSLVLRGRENIQYF